These 12 T cell receptor beta chains were sequenced from one sample in a study of PD-L1 blockade in urothelial cancer. Sequenced by immunoSEQ multiplex PCR; TCRdb stores in-frame clones only, minus some. There are around 45,000 clones in the sample; 75% to 90% occur only once, and approximately 2% lies in the top ten. Time point meaning: pretreatment peripheral blood. The source material was PBMCs, sampled around atezolizumab (anti-PD-L1) treatment. These receptors came from a middle-aged man with urothelial cancer.

This chain connects TRBV7-2 to TRBJ1-2, with 10 nucleotides matching TRBD1. CDR3 length equals 15 residues. Germline lookup yields CDR1 SGHTA and CDR2 FQGNSA. The trim removed 4 bases at V and 3 bases at J, leaving 5 bases unmatched. Here the CDR3 reads CASSSGQGRYYGYTF. In DNA, the CDR3 is TGTGCCAGCAGCTCGGGACAGGGGAGGTACTATGGCTACACCTTC.

The chain combines TRBV21-1 with TRBJ1-4; TRBD1 was called by the table and not checked on the DNA. TRBV21-1 is assigned pseudogene status. The CDR3 contains 13 residues. CDR3 in amino acids: CANAQGAREKLFF. CDR3 sequence (DNA): TGTGCCAACGCTCAGGGGGCGCGTGAAAAACTGTTTTTT.

The gene calls are TRBV5-1 and TRBJ2-7, with D unresolved. The V end was cut by 4 bases, the J end by 2 bases, with 10 bases between. CDR3 length: 13 residues. CDR1 and CDR2 from the germline V gene are SGHRS and YFSETQ. The chain's CDR3 is CASSLTLAYEQYF. The CDR3 nucleotides are TGCGCCAGCAGCCTGACGCTAGCCTACGAGCAGTACTTC. Variable domain in full (rest from reference TRBV5-1 and TRBJ2-7): KAGVTQTPRYLIKTRGQQVTLSCSPISGHRSVSWYQQTPGQGLQFLFEYFSETQRNKGNFPGRFSGRQFSNSRSEMNVSTLELGDSALYLCASSLTLAYEQYFGPGTRLTVT.

The gene calls are TRBV29-1 and TRBJ2-1; TRBD2 is a possible D gene (5 bases). The CDR3 has 15 residues. V lost 4 bases to trimming and J lost 6 bases, with 19 bases between them. CDR1 SQVTM and CDR2 ANQGSEA come from the germline V gene. The CDR3 loop is CSVVSRESALNEQFF. The DNA for the CDR3 is TGCAGCGTTGTATCGAGGGAGTCAGCCCTCAATGAGCAGTTCTTC.

The V and J genes are TRBV7-6 and TRBJ1-5; 8 bases match TRBD1. The V gene end was trimmed by 1 base and the J gene end by 7 bases; junction bases not matched to a gene: 9. Per germline, CDR1 SGHVS and CDR2 FNYEAQ. The CDR3 totals 16 residues. CDR3 sequence: CASSLGAGQGTQPQHF. CDR3 DNA: TGTGCCAGCAGCTTAGGGGCCGGACAGGGAACGCAGCCCCAGCATTTT.

The rearrangement uses TRBV16 and TRBJ1-6; D is unclear. The CDR3 runs to 14 residues. Germline loops: CDR1 KGHSY, CDR2 FQNENV. The V gene lost 0 bases and the J gene lost 7 bases, with 7 bases spanning the gap. The DNA for the CDR3 is TGTGCCAGCAGCCAATCGCTCAGGAATTCACCCCTCCACTTT. Amino acid sequence: CASSQSLRNSPLHF. The full variable domain, in which reference TRBV16 and TRBJ1-6 provide the parts outside the CDR3, is GEEVAQTPKHLVRGEGQKAKLYCAPIKGHSYVFWYQQVLKNEFKFLISFQNENVFDETGMPKERFSAKCLPNSPCSLEIQATKLEDSAVYFCASSQSLRNSPLHFGNGTRLTVT.

The V gene is TRBV7-8, the J gene TRBJ2-2; 9 positions agree with TRBD1. Germline trimming cut 7 bases from V and 4 bases from J; bases unmatched to any gene: 7. CDR1 is SGHVS and CDR2 is FQNEAQ in the germline V gene. The CDR3 has 15 amino acids. DNA for the CDR3: TGTGCCAGCACCAGGGACAGGGAGGCCACCGGGGAGCTGTTTTTT. This gives the protein CASTRDREATGELFF.

V and J are TRBV10-1 and TRBJ2-7; D uncertain. The germline CDR1 and CDR2 sequences are WNHNN and SYGVQD (reference sequence). With 4 bases removed from V and 2 bases from J, the gap between germline ends came to 6 bases. The CDR3 is made up of 12 amino acids. CDR3 sequence (DNA): TGCGCCAGCAGTGGCCCAGCCTACGAGCAGTACTTC. Encoded protein: CASSGPAYEQYF.

The J gene is TRBJ2-5, the V gene TRBV6-4; 11 nucleotides agree with TRBD2. Germline V lookup: CDR1 MRHNA, CDR2 SNTAGT. The CDR3 covers 18 residues. The V gene end was trimmed by 6 bases and the J gene end by 3 bases; junction bases not matched to a gene: 15. CDR3 DNA sequence: TGTGCCAGCAGCCCCGGACTAGCGGGCTCACTTTTTAAAGAGACCCAGTACTTC. It specifies CASSPGLAGSLFKETQYF.

V and J are TRBV6-1 and TRBJ1-3, with D hard to call. The CDR3 extends over 14 amino acids. In germline, CDR1 is MNHNS, CDR2 SASEGT. The germline V and J ends were trimmed by 9 bases and 0 bases, with 12 bases remaining between them. CDR3 nucleotides: TGTGCCAGTACTACACGCCGCTCTGGAAACACCATATATTTT. This translates into CASTTRRSGNTIYF.

The chain combines TRBV6-5 with TRBJ1-1; a possible D gene is TRBD1 (5 bases). Trimming took off 4 bases at V and 6 bases at J, with 9 bases between the two ends. Looked up from germline, CDR1 is MNHEY and CDR2 is SVGAGI. The length of the CDR3 is 12 residues. CDR3 bases: TGTGCCAGCAGTTTCGGACATTCTGAAGCTTTCTTT. Protein product: CASSFGHSEAFF.

This sequence joins TRBV9 and TRBJ2-5; the match to TRBD1 covers 10 bases. This CDR3 is 16 amino acids long. Trimming cost V 3 bases and J 2 bases; bases outside gene matches: 7. Per the germline V gene, CDR1 is SGDLS and CDR2 is YYNGEE. The CDR3 nucleotides read TGTGCCAGCAGCGCCCGACAGGGGGCATGGCAAGAGACCCAGTACTTC. This encodes CASSARQGAWQETQYF.